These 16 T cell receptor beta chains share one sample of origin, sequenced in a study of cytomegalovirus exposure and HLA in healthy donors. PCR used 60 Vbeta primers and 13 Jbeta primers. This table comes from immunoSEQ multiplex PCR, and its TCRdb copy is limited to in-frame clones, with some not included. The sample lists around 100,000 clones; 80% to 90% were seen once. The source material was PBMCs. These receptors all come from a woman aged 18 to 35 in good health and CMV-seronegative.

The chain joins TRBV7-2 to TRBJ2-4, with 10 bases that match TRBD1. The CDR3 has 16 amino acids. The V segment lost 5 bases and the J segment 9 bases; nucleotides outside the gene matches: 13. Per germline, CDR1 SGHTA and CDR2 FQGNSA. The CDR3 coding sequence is TGTGCCAGCAGCGGAGTTGACCGGGACAGGGGCCTCATTCAGTACTTC. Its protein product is CASSGVDRDRGLIQYF.

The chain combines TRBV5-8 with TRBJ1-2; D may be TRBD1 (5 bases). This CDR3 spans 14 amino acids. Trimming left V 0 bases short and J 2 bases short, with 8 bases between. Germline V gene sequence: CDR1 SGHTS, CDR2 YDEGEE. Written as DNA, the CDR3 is TGTGCCAGCAGCTTGGCCGACAGCAACTATGGCTACACCTTC. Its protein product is CASSLADSNYGYTF.

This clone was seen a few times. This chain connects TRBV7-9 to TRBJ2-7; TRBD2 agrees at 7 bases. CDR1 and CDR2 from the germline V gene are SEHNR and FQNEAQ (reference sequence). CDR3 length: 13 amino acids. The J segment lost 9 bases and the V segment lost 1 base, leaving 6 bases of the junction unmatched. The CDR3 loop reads CASSLGTSGRQYF. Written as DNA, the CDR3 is TGTGCCAGCAGCTTAGGGACTAGTGGGCGGCAGTACTTC. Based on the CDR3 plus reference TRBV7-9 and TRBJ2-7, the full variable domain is DTGVSQNPRHKITKRGQNVTFRCDPISEHNRLYWYRQTLGQGPEFLTYFQNEAQLEKSRLLSDRFSAERPKGSFSTLEIQRTEQGDSAMYLCASSLGTSGRQYFGPGTRLTVT.

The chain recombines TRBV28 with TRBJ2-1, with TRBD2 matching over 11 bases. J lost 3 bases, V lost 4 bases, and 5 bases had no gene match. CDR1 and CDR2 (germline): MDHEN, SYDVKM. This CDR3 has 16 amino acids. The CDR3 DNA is TGTGCCAGCAGTTACGGGACTAGCGGCCTCTACAATGAGCAGTTCTTC. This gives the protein CASSYGTSGLYNEQFF.

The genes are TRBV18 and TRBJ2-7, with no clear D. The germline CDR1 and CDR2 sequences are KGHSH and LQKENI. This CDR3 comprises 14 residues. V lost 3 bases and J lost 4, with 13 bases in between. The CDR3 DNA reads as TGTGCCAGCTCACCCTACGACAAATTTTACGAGCAGTACTTC. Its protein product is CASSPYDKFYEQYF.

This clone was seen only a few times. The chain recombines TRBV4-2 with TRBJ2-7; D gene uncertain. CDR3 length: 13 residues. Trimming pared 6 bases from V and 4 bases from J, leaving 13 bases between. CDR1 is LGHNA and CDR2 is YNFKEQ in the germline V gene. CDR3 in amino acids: CASSQIASYEQYF. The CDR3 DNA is TGTGCCAGCAGTCAAATAGCTAGTTACGAGCAGTACTTC.

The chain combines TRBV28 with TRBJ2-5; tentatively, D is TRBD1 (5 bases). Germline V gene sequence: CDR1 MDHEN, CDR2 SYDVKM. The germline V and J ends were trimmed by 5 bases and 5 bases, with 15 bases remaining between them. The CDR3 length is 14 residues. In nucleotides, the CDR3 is TGTGCCAGCAGTCTGGACAAGCCGGGTGAGACCCAGTACTTC. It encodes CASSLDKPGETQYF.

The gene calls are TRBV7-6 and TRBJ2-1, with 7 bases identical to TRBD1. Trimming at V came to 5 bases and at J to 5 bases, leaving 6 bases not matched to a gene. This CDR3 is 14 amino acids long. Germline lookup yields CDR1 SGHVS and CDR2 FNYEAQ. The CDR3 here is CASSQITGDNEQFF. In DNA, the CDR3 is TGTGCCAGCAGCCAAATTACAGGGGACAATGAGCAGTTCTTC. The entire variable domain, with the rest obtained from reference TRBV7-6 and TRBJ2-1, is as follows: GAGVSQSPRYKVTKRGQDVALRCDPISGHVSLYWYRQALGQGPEFLTYFNYEAQQDKSGLPNDRFSAERPEGSISTLTIQRTEQRDSAMYRCASSQITGDNEQFFGPGTRLTVL.

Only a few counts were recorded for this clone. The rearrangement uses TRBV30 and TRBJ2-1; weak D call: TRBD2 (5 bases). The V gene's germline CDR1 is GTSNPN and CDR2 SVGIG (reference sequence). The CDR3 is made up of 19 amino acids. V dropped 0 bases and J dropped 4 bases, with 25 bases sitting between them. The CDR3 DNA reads TGTGCCTGGAGTGTACGGCGGGCCCTCTCGCAGCATACATACAATGAGCAGTTCTTC. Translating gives CAWSVRRALSQHTYNEQFF.

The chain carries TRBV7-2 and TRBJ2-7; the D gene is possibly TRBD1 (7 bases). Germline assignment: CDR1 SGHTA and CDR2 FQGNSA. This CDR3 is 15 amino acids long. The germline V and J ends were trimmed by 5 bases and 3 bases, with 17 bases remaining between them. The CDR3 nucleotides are TGTGCCAGCAGCCCGGAGGGGACAGCCGGCTACGAGCAGTACTTC. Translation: CASSPEGTAGYEQYF.

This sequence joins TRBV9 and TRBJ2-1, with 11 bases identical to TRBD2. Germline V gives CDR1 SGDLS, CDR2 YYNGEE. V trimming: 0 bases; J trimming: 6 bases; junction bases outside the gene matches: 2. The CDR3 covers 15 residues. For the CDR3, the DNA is TGTGCCAGCAGCGTAGGGGGGACTAGCGGCAATGAGCAGTTCTTC. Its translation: CASSVGGTSGNEQFF.

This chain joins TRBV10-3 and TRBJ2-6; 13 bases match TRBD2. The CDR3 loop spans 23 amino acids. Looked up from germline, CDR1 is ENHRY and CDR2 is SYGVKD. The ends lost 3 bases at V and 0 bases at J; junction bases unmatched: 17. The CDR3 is CAISDAMGLAGTSRVSGANVLTF. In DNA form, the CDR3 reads TGTGCCATCAGTGACGCAATGGGACTAGCGGGAACCTCCCGGGTCTCTGGGGCCAACGTCCTGACTTTC.

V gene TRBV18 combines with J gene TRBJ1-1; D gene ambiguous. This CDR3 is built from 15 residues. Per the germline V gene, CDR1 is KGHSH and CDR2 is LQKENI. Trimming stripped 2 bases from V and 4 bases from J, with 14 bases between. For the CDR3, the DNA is TGTGCCAGCTCACCAGGAAGAAAAGGAGTCACTGAAGCTTTCTTT. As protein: CASSPGRKGVTEAFF.

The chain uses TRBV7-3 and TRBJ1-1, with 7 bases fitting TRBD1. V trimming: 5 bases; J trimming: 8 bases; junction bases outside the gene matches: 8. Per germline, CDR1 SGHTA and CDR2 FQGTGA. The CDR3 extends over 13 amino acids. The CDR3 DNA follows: TGTGCCAGCAGCCTCGGACCGGGACAGGAAGCTTTCTTT. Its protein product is CASSLGPGQEAFF. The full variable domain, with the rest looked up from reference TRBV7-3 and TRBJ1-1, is GAGVSQTPSNKVTEKGKYVELRCDPISGHTALYWYRQSLGQGPEFLIYFQGTGAADDSGLPNDRFFAVRPEGSVSTLKIQRTERGDSAVYLCASSLGPGQEAFFGQGTRLTVV.

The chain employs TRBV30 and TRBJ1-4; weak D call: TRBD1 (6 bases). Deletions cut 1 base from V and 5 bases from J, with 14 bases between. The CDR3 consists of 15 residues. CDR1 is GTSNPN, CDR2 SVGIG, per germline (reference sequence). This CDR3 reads CAWSGLQGLNEKLFF. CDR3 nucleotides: TGTGCCTGGAGTGGCCTACAGGGCTTGAATGAAAAACTGTTTTTT. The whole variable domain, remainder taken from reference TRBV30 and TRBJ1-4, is SQTIHQWPATLVQPVGSPLSLECTVEGTSNPNLYWYRQAAGRGLQLLFYSVGIGQISSEVPQNLSASRPQDRQFILSSKKLLLSDSGFYLCAWSGLQGLNEKLFFGSGTQLSVL.

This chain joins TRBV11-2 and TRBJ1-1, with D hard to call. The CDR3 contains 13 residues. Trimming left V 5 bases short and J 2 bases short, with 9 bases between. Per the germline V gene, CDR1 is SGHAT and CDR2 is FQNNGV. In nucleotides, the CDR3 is TGTGCCAGCAGCCTCACACCTAACACTGAAGCTTTCTTT. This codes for CASSLTPNTEAFF.